This TCR beta chain was sequenced in a study of cytomegalovirus exposure and HLA in healthy donors. Overall study context: About 85 million unique TCR sequences came from HLA-typed donors in an early release. Overall study findings and caveats: Presence/absence analyses supposed approximately even sequencing depth among donors. Another analysis was done later, and it associated 15,000 to 20,000 TCR beta sequences with HLA alleles at 0.05 false discovery rate. Previously analyzed data showed that most TCR beta V segments were productive at a frequency of about 90% or about 30%.

Researchers ran the PCR with 60 Vbeta and 13 Jbeta primers. TCRdb's copy holds only in-frame clones and misses some; the assay was immunoSEQ multiplex PCR. This sample carries about 200,000 clones, 86% of them seen once, and the ten largest clones take around 0.31%. Of note for this clone: Its antigen remains unknown.

Germline V lookup: CDR1 MDHEN, CDR2 SYDVKM. The CDR3 loop spans 14 amino acids. Trimming cost V 7 bases and J 2 bases, with 12 bases left between them. The sequenced sample was PBMCs. J is TRBJ1-5 and V is TRBV28; maybe TRBD1 (6 bases). The clonotype was recovered from a woman in her 30s in good health and CMV-seronegative. The CDR3 region is CASTRTDGNQPQHF. The CDR3 DNA reads TGTGCCAGCACACGGACAGATGGCAATCAGCCCCAGCATTTT.